This T cell receptor beta chain was sequenced for a study of shared clonotypes between healthy human individuals. Study as a whole: Researchers assigned three CD4 naive, three CD4 memory, two CD8 naive and one CD8 memory plate to each donor.

Genomic DNA of every subset was divided equally among multiple immunoSEQ plates. Clones were sequenced by immunoSEQ multiplex PCR, and TCRdb holds only the in-frame ones, with some missing. This sample yields nearly 1 million clones, of which 70% to 85% are seen a single time; roughly 1.5% belongs to the top ten. The specimen sequenced was memory CD4+ T cells sorted from blood. As to subset: CD45RA-negative fraction. This receptor was obtained from a man younger than 35 in good health.

The CDR3 bases are TGTGCCAGCAGCTTGGCCTCAGGGGTGGGAGAAGAGACCCAGTACTTC. Its protein product is CASSLASGVGEETQYF. The V call is TRBV5-4, the J call TRBJ2-5; D perhaps matches TRBD1 (6 bases). Germline CDR1 reads SGHNT; CDR2 reads YYREEE (reference sequence). This CDR3 spans 16 amino acids. V lost 0 bases and J lost 3, with 15 bases in between.